Listed here is a single TCR beta chain. The ends were cut back, 3 bases at V and 5 bases at J, with 10 bases in the middle. The CDR3 runs to 13 residues. Germline V CDR1 and CDR2: SEHNR, FQNEAQ (reference sequence). The repertoire was sequenced with immunoSEQ multiplex PCR; TCRdb's copy has only in-frame clones and lacks some. The data show some 360,000 clones, roughly 87% seen once. Recruited during active infection, patients (from Seattle) were subsequently followed longitudinally. This record belongs to a study of blood T cell repertoires in COVID-19. Study summary: From T cells, B-cell-depleted T cells, or PBMCs came the material, which was cDNA or gDNA.

The rearrangement links TRBV7-9 to TRBJ1-2; D not resolved. The sequenced sample consisted of peripheral blood. The receptor comes from a woman aged 55-69 years with COVID-19, enrolled during active disease. This chain's CDR3 is CASSFSAPYGYTF. For the CDR3, the DNA is TGTGCCAGCAGCTTCTCTGCGCCTTATGGCTACACCTTC.